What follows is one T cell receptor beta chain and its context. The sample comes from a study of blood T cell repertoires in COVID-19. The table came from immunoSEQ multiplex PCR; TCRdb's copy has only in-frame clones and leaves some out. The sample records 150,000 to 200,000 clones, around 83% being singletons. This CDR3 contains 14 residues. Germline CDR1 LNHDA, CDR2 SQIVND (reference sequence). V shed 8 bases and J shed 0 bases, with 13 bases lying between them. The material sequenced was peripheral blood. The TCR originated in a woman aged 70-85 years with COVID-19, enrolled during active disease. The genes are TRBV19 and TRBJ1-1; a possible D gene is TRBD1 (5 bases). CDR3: CASQRGGVNTEAFF. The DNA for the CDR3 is TGTGCCAGTCAGCGGGGGGGAGTGAACACTGAAGCTTTCTTT. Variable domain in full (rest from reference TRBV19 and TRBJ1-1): DGGITQSPKYLFRKEGQNVTLSCEQNLNHDAMYWYRQDPGQGLRLIYYSQIVNDFQKGDIAEGYSVSREKKESFPLTVTSAQKNPTAFYLCASQRGGVNTEAFFGQGTRLTVV.